What follows describes a single T cell receptor beta chain. The entry originates in a study of blood T cell repertoires in COVID-19. Study details: Donors in the United States, Italy and Spain gave samples during acute or convalescent COVID-19. The analysed material was cDNA or gDNA that came from T cells, B-cell-depleted T cells, or PBMCs.

The V and J ends lost 5 bases and 4 bases, in that order; junction bases with no gene match: 4. Germline assignment: CDR1 MNHEY and CDR2 SVGAGI. The CDR3 extends over 14 amino acids. Per the study methods: Estimation of nucleated cell counts was performed using reference gene primer amplification. Only in-frame clones appear in the TCRdb table, and some are missing; sequencing was by immunoSEQ multiplex PCR. D and trimming were read from the DNA, whereas the V and J calls and clone size are those reported in that table. This table has around 280,000 clones, approximately 86% appearing once. The specimen sequenced was peripheral blood. This chain links TRBV6-5 with TRBJ1-5; 8 bases align to TRBD1. The sequence was collected from a woman between 50 and 59 years old who had recovered from COVID-19. CDR3 amino acids: CASSPTGANQPQHF. CDR3 DNA sequence: TGTGCCAGCAGTCCGACAGGGGCAAATCAGCCCCAGCATTTT.